The clone carrying this TCR beta chain was seen a few times. The data originate from a study of blood T cells in healthy people across ages. Between the trimmed V and J ends, which lost 6 bases and 5 bases, there was a span of 17 bases. CDR1 is SQVTM and CDR2 is ANQGSEA in the germline V gene. The CDR3 loop spans 14 amino acids. Sample-barcoded 5' priming and a J-beta primer mix drove a second PCR of about 6 to 12 cycles. TCRdb reprocessed the 5' RACE reads via MiXCR and lists one record per CDR3 protein. Found here are hundreds of thousands of distinct CDR3 sequences, more than 55% of them singletons; the top ten hold roughly 24%.

The J gene is TRBJ2-1, the V gene TRBV29-1; weak D call: TRBD2 (5 bases). The specimen sequenced was blood. The clonotype originates from a middle-aged man in good health. The CDR3 loop is CSVGEGRRDNEQFF. CDR3 nucleotide sequence: TGCAGCGTAGGCGAGGGCAGGAGAGACAATGAGCAGTTCTTC.